The source of this T cell receptor beta chain is a study of spatial heterogeneity in lung cancer. The study, taken as a whole, reports: Counts that tracked tumor mutation counts were those of expanded intratumoral alpha and beta TCRs.

This clonotype was counted many times. The antigen remains undetermined. TCRdb reprocessed the 5' RACE reads with MiXCR, giving one entry per CDR3 protein. The sample gives around 13,000 distinct CDR3 sequences, 4.5% to 6.5% of which show up once; about 35% is in the top ten. Specified time point: sample taken at primary tumor resection. A total of fewer than 80 untreated early-stage non-small cell lung cancer patients served as donors. There are 12 residues in the CDR3. Germline V gene sequence: CDR1 KGHSH, CDR2 LQKENI. The V end lost 2 bases, the J end lost 2 bases, and 2 bases lay between the germline ends.

The sample here was lung tumor tissue, taken at surgery. The V call is TRBV18, the J call TRBJ2-3; no definite D call. The sequence was collected from a male donor with early-stage non-small cell lung cancer. The CDR3 DNA sequence: TGTGCCAGCTCACCAGTCACAGATACGCAGTATTTT. It is translated as CASSPVTDTQYF.